This T cell receptor beta chain was documented in a study of shared clonotypes between healthy human individuals. Study in general: Per-donor plates numbered three CD4 naive, three CD4 memory, two CD8 naive and one CD8 memory.

Naive CD8 cells, CD45RO-negative and positively selected for CCR7, excluded terminally differentiated effector memory CD45RA+ cells. Healthy HIV-negative adults without recent acute infections or vaccinations served as donors. Assay used: immunoSEQ multiplex PCR; TCRdb lists only in-frame clones, some missing. This sample has about 1,800,000 clones, with about 95% found just once. Sequencing input: naive CD8+ T cells sorted from blood. The sequence was obtained from a young man in good health.

In DNA, the CDR3 is TGCGCCAGCAGTCAATCAACAGGGACTCTGAACACCGGGGAGCTGTTTTTT. Translation gives CASSQSTGTLNTGELFF. The rearrangement uses TRBV23-1 and TRBJ2-2, with D possibly called TRBD1 or TRBD2 (6 bases each). TRBV23-1 is placed among ORFs of uncertain function. The length of the CDR3 is 17 residues. V was shortened by 0 bases and J by 1 base, with 12 bases between the two germline ends.